The source of this TCR beta chain is a study of T cells after yellow fever vaccination. Findings and limits, study-wide: Contamination by abundant bulk-population clonotypes could be present in FACS-sorted repertoires. Some clonotypes were seen in both the CD4 and the CD8 compartments. These made up a small share and likely arose from convergent recombination.

TCRdb re-derived calls from the 5' RACE reads in MiXCR, one entry per CDR3 protein. Of about 120,000 distinct CDR3 sequences in the sample, around 9.8% were seen once. The V and J ends lost 7 bases and 0 bases respectively, with 15 bases between them. In germline, CDR1 is MNHEY, CDR2 SVGAGI. This CDR3 is 15 amino acids long. A remark on this clonotype: Its antigen is not identified.

The chain has TRBV6-5 and TRBJ1-1; possible D gene TRBD1, 6 bases. This clonotype was sampled from a man between 18 and 35 years old who received the YFV17D yellow fever vaccine. Material: CD8+ T cells sorted from PBMCs, obtained on the day of the yellow fever booster vaccination. The CDR3 DNA follows: TGTGCCAGCAACATCCTACAGGGCTTGAACACTGAAGCTTTCTTT. Residues: CASNILQGLNTEAFF.